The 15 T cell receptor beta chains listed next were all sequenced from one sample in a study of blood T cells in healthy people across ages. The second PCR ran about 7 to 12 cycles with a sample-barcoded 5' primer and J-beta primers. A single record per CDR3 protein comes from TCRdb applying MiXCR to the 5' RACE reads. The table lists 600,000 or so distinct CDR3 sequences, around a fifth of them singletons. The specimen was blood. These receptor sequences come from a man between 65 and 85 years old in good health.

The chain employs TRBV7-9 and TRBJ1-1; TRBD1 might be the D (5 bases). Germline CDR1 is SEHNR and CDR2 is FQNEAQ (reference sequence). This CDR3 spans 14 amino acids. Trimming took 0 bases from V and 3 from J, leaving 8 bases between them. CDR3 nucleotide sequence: TGTGCCAGCAGCTTAGCGCGGGGGGACACTGAAGCTTTCTTT. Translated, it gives CASSLARGDTEAFF.

The CDR3 here is CASSPPRDRGRSKETQYF. The DNA of the CDR3 is TGTGCCAGCAGTCCTCCCCGGGACAGGGGGCGGTCAAAGGAGACCCAGTACTTC. This chain uses TRBV28 with TRBJ2-5, with TRBD1 identical over 12 bases. CDR1 is MDHEN, CDR2 SYDVKM, per germline. The CDR3 loop spans 18 amino acids. V was pared by 5 bases and J by 5 bases, with 15 bases of the junction left unmatched.

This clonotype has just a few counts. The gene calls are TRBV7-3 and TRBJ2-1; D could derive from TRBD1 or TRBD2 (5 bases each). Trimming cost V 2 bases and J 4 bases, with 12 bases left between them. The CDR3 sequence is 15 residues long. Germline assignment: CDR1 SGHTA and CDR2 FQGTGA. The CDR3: CASSLLGPQYNEQFF. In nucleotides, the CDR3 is TGTGCCAGCAGCTTACTGGGACCCCAATACAATGAGCAGTTCTTC.

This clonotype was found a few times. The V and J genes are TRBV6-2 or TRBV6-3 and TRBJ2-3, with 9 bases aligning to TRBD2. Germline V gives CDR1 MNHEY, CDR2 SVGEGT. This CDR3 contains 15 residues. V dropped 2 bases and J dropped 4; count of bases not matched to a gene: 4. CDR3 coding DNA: TGTGCCAGCAGTTACGCGGGAGGGGGGCCAGATACGCAGTATTTT. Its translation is CASSYAGGGPDTQYF.

CDR3 bases: TGCGCCAGCAGCCGCGAAGGGACAGGGGGCAACACCGGGGAGCTGTTTTTT. It encodes CASSREGTGGNTGELFF. The rearrangement joins TRBV5-1 to TRBJ2-2; 12 bases match TRBD1. The V gene's germline CDR1 is SGHRS and CDR2 YFSETQ. CDR3 length equals 17 residues. Trimming removed 4 bases from V and 2 bases from J; junction bases left unmatched: 6.

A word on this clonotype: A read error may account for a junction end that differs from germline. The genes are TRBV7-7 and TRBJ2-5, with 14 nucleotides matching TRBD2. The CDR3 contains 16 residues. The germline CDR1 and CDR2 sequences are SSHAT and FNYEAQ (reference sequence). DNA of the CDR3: TGTGCTAGCAGCGGCTCGGGACTAGCGGGGGAAGAGACCCAGTACTTC. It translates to CASSGSGLAGEETQYF.

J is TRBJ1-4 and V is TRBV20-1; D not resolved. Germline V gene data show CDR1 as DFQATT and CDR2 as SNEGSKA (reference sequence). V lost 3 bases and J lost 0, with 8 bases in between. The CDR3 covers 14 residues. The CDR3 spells CSASLWATNEKLFF. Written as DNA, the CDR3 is TGCAGTGCTAGCCTATGGGCAACTAATGAAAAACTGTTTTTT.

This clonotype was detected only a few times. The DNA of the CDR3 is TGTGCCAGCAGCCAAGTCGGGGGGCAGGCTATGAACACTGAAGCTTTCTTT. Amino acid sequence: CASSQVGGQAMNTEAFF. The chain combines TRBV3-1 with TRBJ1-1, with TRBD1 as a possible D gene (6 bases). V was trimmed by 1 base and J by 0 bases, leaving 15 bases between them. This CDR3 is built from 17 residues. CDR1 is LGHDT and CDR2 is YNNKEL in the germline V gene (reference sequence).

The CDR3 DNA reads as TGTGCCAGCAGCGACCGGACTAGCGGAGAGACCCAGTACTTC. This gives the protein CASSDRTSGETQYF. The chain employs TRBV11-2 and TRBJ2-5, with TRBD2 matching over 10 bases. The V segment lost 5 bases and the J segment 4 bases; nucleotides outside the gene matches: 4. This CDR3 is built from 14 residues. Germline V gives CDR1 SGHAT, CDR2 FQNNGV. Full variable domain (remainder filled in from reference TRBV11-2 and TRBJ2-5): EAGVAQSPRYKIIEKRQSVAFWCNPISGHATLYWYQQILGQGPKLLIQFQNNGVVDDSQLPKDRFSAERLKGVDSTLKIQPAKLEDSAVYLCASSDRTSGETQYFGPGTRLLVL.

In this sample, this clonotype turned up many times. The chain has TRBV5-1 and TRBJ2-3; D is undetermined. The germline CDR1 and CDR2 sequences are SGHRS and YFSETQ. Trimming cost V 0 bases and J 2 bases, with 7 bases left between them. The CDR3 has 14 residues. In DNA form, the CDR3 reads TGCGCCAGCAGCTTGGGAACGGTCACAGATACGCAGTATTTT. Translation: CASSLGTVTDTQYF.

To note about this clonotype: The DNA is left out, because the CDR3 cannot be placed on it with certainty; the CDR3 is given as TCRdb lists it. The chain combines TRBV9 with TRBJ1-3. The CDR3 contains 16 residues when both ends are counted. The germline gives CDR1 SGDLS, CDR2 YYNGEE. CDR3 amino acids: CASSVFWQNSGNTIYF.

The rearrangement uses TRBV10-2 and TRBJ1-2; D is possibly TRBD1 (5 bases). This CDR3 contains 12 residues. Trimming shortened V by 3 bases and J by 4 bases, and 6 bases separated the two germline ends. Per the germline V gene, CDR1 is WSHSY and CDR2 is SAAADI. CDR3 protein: CASSDGAYGYTF. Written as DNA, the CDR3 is TGCGCCAGCAGTGATGGGGCCTATGGCTACACCTTC.

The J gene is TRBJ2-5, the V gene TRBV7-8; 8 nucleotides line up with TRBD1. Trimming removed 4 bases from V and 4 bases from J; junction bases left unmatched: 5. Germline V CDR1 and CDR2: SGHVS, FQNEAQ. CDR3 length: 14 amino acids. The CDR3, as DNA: TGTGCCAGCAGCTCCACAACAGGGGGAGAGACCCAGTACTTC. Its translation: CASSSTTGGETQYF.

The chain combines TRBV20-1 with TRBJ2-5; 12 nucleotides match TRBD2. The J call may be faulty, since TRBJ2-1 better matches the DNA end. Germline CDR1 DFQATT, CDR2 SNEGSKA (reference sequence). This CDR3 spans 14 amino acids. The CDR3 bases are TGCAGTGCTAGGGGACTAGCGGGCTGGAATGAGCAGTTCTTC. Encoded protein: CSARGLAGWNEQFF.

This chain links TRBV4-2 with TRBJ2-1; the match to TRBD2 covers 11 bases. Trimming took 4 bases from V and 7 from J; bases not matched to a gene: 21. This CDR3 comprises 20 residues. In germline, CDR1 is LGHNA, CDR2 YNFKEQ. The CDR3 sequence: CASSLGEALAGDVTGNEQFF. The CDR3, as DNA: TGTGCCAGCAGCCTAGGGGAGGCACTAGCGGGAGATGTTACGGGGAATGAGCAGTTCTTC.